Below, 5 T cell receptor beta chains from the same sample are listed, as sequenced in a study of T cell changes during pregnancy in multiple sclerosis. Sequenced by immunoSEQ multiplex PCR; TCRdb stores in-frame clones only, minus some. The sample holds 40,000 to 45,000 clones, 89% seen once. The source was CD4+ T cells from peripheral blood mononuclear cells, collected in the first trimester of pregnancy. The origin of the receptors is a female donor with multiple sclerosis, enrolled in a pregnancy study.

The chain combines TRBV29-1 with TRBJ2-3; D might be TRBD2 (5 bases). Trimming took off 3 bases at V and 1 base at J, with 5 bases between the two ends. CDR3 length: 12 residues. Germline V CDR1 and CDR2: SQVTM, ANQGSEA. CDR3 nucleotides: TGCAGCGTTGAGGAGGGCACAGATACGCAGTATTTT. Translated: CSVEEGTDTQYF.

This clone is medium-sized by share. This chain uses TRBV28 with TRBJ2-2; no definite D call. Germline loops: CDR1 MDHEN, CDR2 SYDVKM. This CDR3 region has 14 residues. V lost 2 bases, J lost 4 bases, and 8 bases lay in between. The CDR3 protein is CASSLISGTGELFF. The CDR3 DNA follows: TGTGCCAGCAGTTTAATATCGGGCACCGGGGAGCTGTTTTTT.

This clone was counted a few times. The rearrangement joins TRBV6-6 to TRBJ1-1; D perhaps matches TRBD1 (5 bases). The germline gives CDR1 MNHNY, CDR2 SVGAGI (reference sequence). The CDR3 is made up of 13 amino acids. Trimming took 6 bases from V and 1 from J, leaving 9 bases between them. This chain's CDR3 is CASRSQGNTEAFF. Here the CDR3 DNA reads TGTGCCAGCAGGAGTCAGGGGAACACTGAAGCTTTCTTT.

The table lists this clone with a count of one. The chain carries TRBV4-2 and TRBJ2-7; 9 bases match TRBD2. Germline trimming cut 4 bases from V and 5 bases from J; bases unmatched to any gene: 15. The CDR3 covers 17 residues. Germline CDR1 is LGHNA and CDR2 is YNFKEQ. CDR3 bases: TGTGCCAGCAGCCCGCCGGGGTTGGGCGGGAGGGCCCACGAGCAGTACTTC. The encoded protein is CASSPPGLGGRAHEQYF.

The J gene is TRBJ1-1, the V gene TRBV2; weak D call: TRBD1 (5 bases). The germline gives CDR1 SNHLY, CDR2 FYNNEI. Trimming took 8 bases from V and 12 from J, leaving 16 bases between them. CDR3 length: 11 amino acids. CDR3 sequence (DNA): TGTGCCAGCCGGGGGTACCGGGAGACTTTCTTT. Amino acids: CASRGYRETFF.